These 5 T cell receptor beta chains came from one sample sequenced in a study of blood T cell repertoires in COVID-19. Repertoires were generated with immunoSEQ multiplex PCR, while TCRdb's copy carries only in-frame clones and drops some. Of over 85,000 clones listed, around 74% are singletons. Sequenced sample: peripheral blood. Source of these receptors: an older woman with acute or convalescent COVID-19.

CDR3 protein: CASSDRRGGLQETQYF. The DNA of the CDR3 is TGTGCCAGCAGTGACCGTAGAGGGGGTCTCCAAGAGACCCAGTACTTC. The rearrangement joins TRBV6-4 to TRBJ2-5; weak D call: TRBD1 (6 bases). The CDR3 loop spans 16 amino acids. Trimming cost V 2 bases and J 1 base, with 14 bases left between them. Germline lookup yields CDR1 MRHNA and CDR2 SNTAGT.

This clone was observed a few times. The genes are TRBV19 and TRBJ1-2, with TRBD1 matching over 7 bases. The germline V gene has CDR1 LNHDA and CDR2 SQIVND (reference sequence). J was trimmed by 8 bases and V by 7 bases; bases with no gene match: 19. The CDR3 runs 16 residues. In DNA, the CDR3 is TGTGCCAGTACCTCGTTGATCAGGGGGAGAAGTGGCGGCTACACCTTC. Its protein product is CASTSLIRGRSGGYTF.

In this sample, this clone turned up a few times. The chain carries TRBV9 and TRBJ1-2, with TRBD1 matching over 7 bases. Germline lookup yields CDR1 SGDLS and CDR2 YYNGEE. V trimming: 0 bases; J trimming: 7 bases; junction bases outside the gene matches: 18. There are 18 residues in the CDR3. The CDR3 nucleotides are TGTGCCAGCAGCGTAGAAGCACCGGGACAGACGACCGGGCGTGGCTACACCTTC. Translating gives CASSVEAPGQTTGRGYTF.

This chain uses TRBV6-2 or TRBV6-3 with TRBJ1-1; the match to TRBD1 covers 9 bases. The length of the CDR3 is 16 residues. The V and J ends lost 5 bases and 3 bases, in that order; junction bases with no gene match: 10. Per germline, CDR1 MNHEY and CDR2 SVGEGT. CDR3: CASSTGGQGFDTEAFF. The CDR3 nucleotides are TGTGCCAGCAGTACGGGGGGACAGGGATTTGACACTGAAGCTTTCTTT.

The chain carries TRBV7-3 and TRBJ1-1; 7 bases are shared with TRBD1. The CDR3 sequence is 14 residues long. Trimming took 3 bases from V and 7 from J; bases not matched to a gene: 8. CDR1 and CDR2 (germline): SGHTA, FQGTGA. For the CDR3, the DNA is TGTGCCAGCAGCTTGAAAACAGGGGCCTATGAAGCTTTCTTT. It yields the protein CASSLKTGAYEAFF.